These 13 T cell receptor beta chains were sequenced from one sample in a study of memory CD4+ T cells and cytomegalovirus serostatus. Data came from immunoSEQ multiplex PCR; TCRdb stores just in-frame clones and leaves some out. The sample shows 35,000 to 40,000 clones, around 79% of them seen only once. Single viable CD3+CD4+CD8-CD45RO+ cells were sorted as the memory CD4+ T cells. The sample comprised memory CD4+ T cells from blood. The receptors derive from an adult in good health and CMV-seropositive.

The V gene is TRBV20-1, the J gene TRBJ1-4; D uncertain. From germline, CDR1 is DFQATT and CDR2 SNEGSKA (reference sequence). CDR3 size: 11 residues. V was clipped by 5 bases and J by 8 bases, with 9 bases between them. The CDR3 DNA is TGCAGTGCTGAATCAGCAGAAAAACTGTTTTTT. Its protein product is CSAESAEKLFF.

The chain joins TRBV27 to TRBJ1-2, with D unclear. V was pared by 4 bases and J by 2 bases, with 8 bases between. Germline V gene lookup returns CDR1 MNHEY and CDR2 SMNVEV (reference sequence). The CDR3 extends over 13 amino acids. The chain's CDR3 is CASSYDGNYGYTF. In DNA, the CDR3 is TGTGCCAGCAGTTATGACGGGAACTATGGCTACACCTTC.

The chain combines TRBV2 with TRBJ1-3; possible D gene TRBD1, 6 bases. Per germline, CDR1 SNHLY and CDR2 FYNNEI. Trimming shortened V by 4 bases and J by 9 bases, and 16 bases separated the two germline ends. There are 14 residues in the CDR3. CDR3 sequence: CASSADSRGVTIYF. The CDR3, as DNA: TGTGCCAGCAGTGCGGACAGTCGGGGAGTCACCATATATTTT.

This chain connects TRBV2 to TRBJ1-5; D uncertain. The CDR3 has 14 amino acids. With 2 bases removed from V and 1 base from J, the gap between germline ends came to 6 bases. CDR1 and CDR2 (germline): SNHLY, FYNNEI. CDR3 DNA sequence: TGTGCCAGCAGTGAAAGTCAGAGCAATCAGCCCCAGCATTTT. Amino acid sequence: CASSESQSNQPQHF.

The chain joins TRBV7-9 to TRBJ1-5; a weak D match, TRBD1 (6 bases). The V gene's germline CDR1 is SEHNR and CDR2 FQNEAQ (reference sequence). Trimming removed 7 bases at V and 4 bases at J, with 20 bases between. The CDR3 is made up of 16 amino acids. In DNA form, the CDR3 reads TGTGCCAGCATCATTAGGGGGGGGGCACAAAATCAGCCCCAGCATTTT. This encodes CASIIRGGAQNQPQHF.

This clone was recorded once. The gene calls are TRBV7-8 and TRBJ1-1; no clear D. V lost 6 bases to trimming and J lost 0 bases, with 8 bases between them. Germline V gives CDR1 SGHVS, CDR2 FQNEAQ. This CDR3 has 13 amino acids. CDR3 in amino acids: CASSQQLNTEAFF. CDR3 nucleotides: TGTGCCAGCAGTCAACAGCTGAACACTGAAGCTTTCTTT.

This clone was recorded a few times. The genes are TRBV19 and TRBJ1-5; a weak D match, TRBD1 (5 bases). Deletions cut 6 bases from V and 2 bases from J, with 14 bases between. Germline V gene data show CDR1 as LNHDA and CDR2 as SQIVND (reference sequence). The CDR3 length is 15 residues. CDR3 DNA sequence: TGTGCCAGTAGACGCGGGCAGGGCCGCAATCAGCCCCAGCATTTT. Its translation: CASRRGQGRNQPQHF.

This rearrangement joins TRBV11-3 to TRBJ2-1, with 10 bases lining up with TRBD1. Germline V gene sequence: CDR1 SGHNT, CDR2 YENEEA. The V segment lost 1 base and the J segment 7 bases; nucleotides outside the gene matches: 4. This CDR3 region has 15 residues. The DNA for the CDR3 is TGTGCCAGCAGCTTAGGGGGGACAGGGGTGAATGAGCAGTTCTTC. Protein product: CASSLGGTGVNEQFF.

This chain uses TRBV4-3 with TRBJ1-2; weak D call: TRBD1 (6 bases). This CDR3 spans 15 amino acids. Germline V gene sequence: CDR1 LGHNA, CDR2 YSLEER. Trimming removed 1 base at V and 5 bases at J, with 14 bases between. This CDR3 is CASSQARTAYYGYTF. The CDR3 coding sequence is TGCGCCAGCAGCCAAGCCCGGACAGCTTATTATGGCTACACCTTC.

The chain has TRBV6-1 and TRBJ2-7; D remains ambiguous. V gave up 3 bases and J gave up 8 bases, with 5 bases separating them. This CDR3 is 10 amino acids long. Germline lookup yields CDR1 MNHNS and CDR2 SASEGT. Here the CDR3 DNA reads TGTGCCAGCAGTGATAGCAAGCAGTACTTC. Translation gives CASSDSKQYF.

The table lists this clone with a count of one. This chain connects TRBV18 to TRBJ1-2, with TRBD1 as a possible D gene (5 bases). The CDR3 runs to 14 residues. V was shortened by 2 bases and J by 4 bases, with 11 bases between the two germline ends. Germline values: CDR1 KGHSH, CDR2 LQKENI. The CDR3 reads CASSPGGDLYGYTF. In DNA form, the CDR3 reads TGTGCCAGCTCACCAGGGGGTGATCTCTATGGCTACACCTTC.

The V gene is TRBV2, the J gene TRBJ1-2; D is unclear. Trimming took 3 bases from V and 4 from J, leaving 9 bases between them. Germline-derived CDR1 and CDR2 are SNHLY and FYNNEI. The CDR3 is 13 amino acids. CDR3 loop: CASSDSSGYGYTF. CDR3 bases: TGTGCCAGCAGTGACAGCTCTGGCTATGGCTACACCTTC.

The V gene is TRBV7-2, the J gene TRBJ1-6; D possibly corresponds to TRBD1 (5 bases). Germline CDR1 SGHTA, CDR2 FQGNSA. The CDR3 sequence is 14 residues long. Trimming removed 5 bases at V and 6 bases at J, with 11 bases between. The CDR3 protein is CASSPGTFNSPLHF. The CDR3 DNA sequence: TGTGCCAGCAGCCCCGGGACTTTTAATTCACCCCTCCACTTT.